A single sample gave rise to the 25 T cell receptor beta chains below, sequenced in a study of cytomegalovirus exposure and HLA in healthy donors. With 60 Vbeta and 13 Jbeta primers, the PCR was carried out. The assay was immunoSEQ multiplex PCR, and TCRdb's table has in-frame clones only and misses some. Of 150,000 to 200,000 clones in the sample, around nine tenths were seen once. The sequenced material came from PBMCs. Receptors were obtained from a woman between 18 and 29 years old in good health and CMV-seronegative.

This sequence joins TRBV27 and TRBJ1-2; the match to TRBD1 covers 10 bases. CDR3 length: 14 residues. J was trimmed by 4 bases and V by 5 bases; bases with no gene match: 4. Germline V lookup: CDR1 MNHEY, CDR2 SMNVEV (reference sequence). CDR3 protein: CASSPGTGVYGYTF. DNA of the CDR3: TGTGCCAGCAGTCCCGGGACAGGGGTCTATGGCTACACCTTC.

This clone was counted a single time. This chain links TRBV11-3 with TRBJ2-1; D possibly corresponds to TRBD2 (6 bases). The germline V gene has CDR1 SGHNT and CDR2 YENEEA. The CDR3 contains 16 residues. V dropped 5 bases and J dropped 0 bases, with 14 bases sitting between them. CDR3 in DNA: TGTGCCAGCAGCCTTCGGGACTCTCACTCCTACAATGAGCAGTTCTTC. It encodes CASSLRDSHSYNEQFF.

The chain carries TRBV28 and TRBJ1-2, with D perhaps TRBD1 (6 bases). The CDR3 extends over 14 amino acids. The V end lost 6 bases, the J end lost 14 bases, and 25 bases lay between the germline ends. Germline CDR1 reads MDHEN; CDR2 reads SYDVKM. CDR3 amino acids: CASRGNWGGREGTF. CDR3 DNA: TGTGCCAGCAGAGGAAATTGGGGGGGGCGCGAGGGGACCTTC.

This clone was counted a few times. The chain carries TRBV6-5 and TRBJ2-3, with a possible D match to TRBD2 (6 bases). The V gene's germline CDR1 is MNHEY and CDR2 SVGAGI. CDR3 length equals 13 residues. V lost 4 bases, J lost 6 bases, and 11 bases lay in between. The DNA for the CDR3 is TGTGCCAGCAGTTGGGGCGGGGCGGATACGCAGTATTTT. Protein: CASSWGGADTQYF.

The genes are TRBV7-9 and TRBJ1-4, with TRBD1 identical over 7 bases. The CDR3 contains 16 residues. V trimming: 5 bases; J trimming: 5 bases; junction bases outside the gene matches: 11. Germline V gene lookup returns CDR1 SEHNR and CDR2 FQNEAQ (reference sequence). The CDR3 spells CASSPILTGPNEKLFF. The CDR3 DNA reads as TGTGCCAGCAGCCCAATCTTGACAGGGCCAAATGAAAAACTGTTTTTT.

The rearrangement uses TRBV28 and TRBJ2-1, with a possible D match to TRBD2 (7 bases). Trimming removed 3 bases from V and 0 bases from J, with 12 bases in between. Germline V lookup: CDR1 MDHEN, CDR2 SYDVKM. The CDR3 loop spans 16 amino acids. CDR3 residues: CASSLGGLPSYNEQFF. In DNA form, the CDR3 reads TGTGCCAGCAGTTTGGGGGGGCTGCCCTCCTACAATGAGCAGTTCTTC.

The genes are TRBV4-2 and TRBJ2-7; the D is unclear. Germline CDR1 is LGHNA and CDR2 is YNFKEQ. CDR3 length: 12 amino acids. V was trimmed by 4 bases and J by 5 bases, leaving 9 bases between them. In nucleotides, the CDR3 is TGTGCCAGCAGCCCCTCAGGCGACGAGCAGTACTTC. Residues: CASSPSGDEQYF.

CDR3 loop: CASTTEGYGYTF. The CDR3 DNA reads TGTGCCAGCACCACCGAGGGCTATGGCTACACCTTC. The genes are TRBV28 and TRBJ1-2; D gene ambiguous. Germline V CDR1 and CDR2: MDHEN, SYDVKM. This CDR3 has 12 amino acids. Trimming left V 7 bases short and J 4 bases short, with 10 bases between.

This clone appeared a single time. This rearrangement joins TRBV7-2 to TRBJ2-1; D is ambiguous. The CDR3 is 13 residues long. CDR1 is SGHTA, CDR2 FQGNSA, per germline. V was pared by 4 bases and J by 8 bases, with 12 bases between. CDR3 sequence: CASSSQMSDEQFF. The CDR3 bases are TGTGCCAGCAGCTCCCAGATGAGCGATGAGCAGTTCTTC.

The chain couples TRBV12-5 to TRBJ2-1; the D gene is possibly TRBD2 (5 bases). This CDR3 comprises 16 residues. With 2 bases removed from V and 5 bases from J, the gap between germline ends came to 16 bases. CDR1 is LGHNT, CDR2 FRNRAP, per germline. CDR3 amino acids: CASGLFPGISHNEQFF. The CDR3 DNA is TGTGCTAGTGGTTTGTTTCCCGGGATAAGCCACAATGAGCAGTTCTTC.

This clone came up once. The chain couples TRBV11-1 to TRBJ1-2; a weak D match, TRBD1 (6 bases). Germline values: CDR1 SGHAT, CDR2 FQDESV (reference sequence). Between the trimmed V and J ends, which lost 5 bases and 8 bases, there was a span of 15 bases. This CDR3 is built from 13 residues. The CDR3 DNA reads TGTGCCAGCAGCAGAGACAGGTTCAGAGGCTACACCTTC. Translation: CASSRDRFRGYTF.

This chain links TRBV10-3 with TRBJ2-1; TRBD1 agrees at 9 bases. From germline, CDR1 is ENHRY and CDR2 SYGVKD. The CDR3 extends over 15 amino acids. J gave up 6 bases and V 2 bases, and 5 bases lay outside the gene matches. CDR3 sequence (DNA): TGTGCCATCAGTGAGGGACAGGGGCTAGTCAATGAGCAGTTCTTC. This encodes CAISEGQGLVNEQFF.

The V gene is TRBV28, the J gene TRBJ1-1; D is undetermined. V lost 2 bases, J lost 3 bases, and 13 bases lay in between. There are 15 residues in the CDR3. Germline CDR1 and CDR2: MDHEN and SYDVKM. The DNA of the CDR3 is TGTGCCAGCAGTTTAGTGAGAGAGTCGTACACTGAAGCTTTCTTT. It yields the protein CASSLVRESYTEAFF.

This clone showed up just once. CDR3 residues: CASSYGAGGWGYTF. In DNA form, the CDR3 reads TGTGCCAGCAGTTACGGAGCAGGGGGCTGGGGCTACACCTTC. V is TRBV6-5 and J is TRBJ1-2, with 8 bases fitting TRBD1. V lost 2 bases, J lost 8 bases, and 7 bases stayed unmatched. CDR1 MNHEY and CDR2 SVGAGI come from the germline V gene. CDR3 length: 14 residues.

This CDR3 reads CASSQTGQGGEKLFF. In DNA, the CDR3 is TGCGCCAGCAGCCAAACAGGACAGGGAGGTGAAAAACTGTTTTTT. V gene TRBV5-1 combines with J gene TRBJ1-4; 8 nucleotides match TRBD1. Germline assignment: CDR1 SGHRS and CDR2 YFSETQ. The V segment lost 4 bases and the J segment 7 bases; nucleotides outside the gene matches: 9. CDR3 size: 15 residues.

The chain joins TRBV28 to TRBJ2-2, with a weak D call TRBD1 (6 bases). CDR3 length equals 15 residues. CDR1 and CDR2 (germline): MDHEN, SYDVKM. Trimming took 3 bases from V and 7 from J, leaving 15 bases between them. The CDR3 is CASSFSQGGGGELFF. CDR3 coding DNA: TGTGCCAGCAGTTTCTCACAGGGTGGTGGCGGGGAGCTGTTTTTT.

The chain combines TRBV27 with TRBJ2-3; weak D call: TRBD2 (6 bases). The CDR3 consists of 15 residues. Germline assignment: CDR1 MNHEY and CDR2 SMNVEV (reference sequence). V gave up 3 bases and J gave up 1 base, with 11 bases separating them. DNA for the CDR3: TGTGCCAGCAGTTTGGCGGGATGGGGCACAGATACGCAGTATTTT. Translating it yields CASSLAGWGTDTQYF.

V is TRBV28 and J is TRBJ1-2, with D unresolved. The germline CDR1 and CDR2 sequences are MDHEN and SYDVKM. The CDR3 runs to 12 residues. Trimming removed 7 bases from V and 4 bases from J, with 10 bases in between. The CDR3 loop reads CASMVHTYGYTF. The CDR3 coding sequence is TGTGCCAGCATGGTGCACACCTATGGCTACACCTTC.

This clone was counted only a few times. V and J are TRBV15 and TRBJ2-1, with TRBD2 matching over 7 bases. CDR3 length equals 14 residues. Trimming cost V 3 bases and J 5 bases; bases outside gene matches: 4. Looked up from germline, CDR1 is LNHNV and CDR2 is YYDKDF (reference sequence). The CDR3 coding sequence is TGTGCCACCAGCAGGGGACTAACGGACAATGAGCAGTTCTTC. Translating it yields CATSRGLTDNEQFF.

The rearrangement uses TRBV2 and TRBJ1-2; the match to TRBD1 covers 8 bases. The CDR3 is 13 residues long. Germline-derived CDR1 and CDR2 are SNHLY and FYNNEI. The J segment lost 4 bases and the V segment lost 6 bases, leaving 4 bases of the junction unmatched. The CDR3 nucleotides are TGTGCCAGCAGGCAGGGGGCTTTCTATGGCTACACCTTC. As protein: CASRQGAFYGYTF.

This clone has just one count. This chain connects TRBV9 to TRBJ1-3; D perhaps matches TRBD1 (5 bases). CDR3 size: 15 residues. Looked up from germline, CDR1 is SGDLS and CDR2 is YYNGEE. Trimming took off 6 bases at V and 3 bases at J, with 16 bases between the two ends. The CDR3 region is CASNLGGTDGNTIYF. DNA for the CDR3: TGTGCCAGCAACCTGGGGGGGACGGATGGAAACACCATATATTTT. The full variable domain, rest sourced from reference TRBV9 and TRBJ1-3, is DSGVTQTPKHLITATGQRVTLRCSPRSGDLSVYWYQQSLDQGLQFLIQYYNGEERAKGNILERFSAQQFPDLHSELNLSSLELGDSALYFCASNLGGTDGNTIYFGEGSWLTVV.

The V call is TRBV5-4, the J call TRBJ1-3, with D hard to call. The V end lost 4 bases, the J end lost 2 bases, and 19 bases lay between the germline ends. Per the germline V gene, CDR1 is SGHNT and CDR2 is YYREEE (reference sequence). The CDR3 has 17 residues. CDR3 region: CASSNSDTDLAGNTIYF. In nucleotides, the CDR3 is TGTGCCAGCAGCAATTCAGATACGGACTTGGCTGGAAACACCATATATTTT. The entire variable domain, with the rest obtained from reference TRBV5-4 and TRBJ1-3, is as follows: ETGVTQSPTHLIKTRGQQVTLRCSSQSGHNTVSWYQQALGQGPQFIFQYYREEENGRGNFPPRFSGLQFPNYSSELNVNALELDDSALYLCASSNSDTDLAGNTIYFGEGSWLTVV.

The rearrangement joins TRBV5-1 to TRBJ2-3; TRBD2 aligns across 9 bases. Trimming took 0 bases from V and 5 from J; bases not matched to a gene: 13. CDR1 is SGHRS and CDR2 is YFSETQ in the germline V gene. This CDR3 contains 18 residues. CDR3 in amino acids: CASSLERSAGGQQDTQYF. CDR3 in DNA: TGCGCCAGCAGCTTGGAACGGTCCGCGGGGGGGCAACAAGATACGCAGTATTTT.

The V and J genes are TRBV7-9 and TRBJ2-1, with 8 bases fitting TRBD2. Trimming took 5 bases from V and 0 from J; bases not matched to a gene: 6. The CDR3 runs 16 residues. Germline CDR1 reads SEHNR; CDR2 reads FQNEAQ (reference sequence). The CDR3 here is CASSRRGGSSYNEQFF. Here the CDR3 DNA reads TGTGCCAGCAGCCGACGGGGGGGAAGCTCCTACAATGAGCAGTTCTTC.

Remarks on this clone: The sample contains more than one DNA sequence encoding this CDR3. This chain links TRBV6-5 with TRBJ1-6, with D tentatively TRBD1 (6 bases). Germline-derived CDR1 and CDR2 are MNHEY and SVGAGI. Trimming removed 5 bases at V and 9 bases at J, with 11 bases between. The CDR3 sequence is 13 residues long. The CDR3 region is CASSGPRGSPLHF. The DNA for the CDR3 is TGTGCCAGCAGTGGACCCAGGGGTTCACCCCTCCACTTT.